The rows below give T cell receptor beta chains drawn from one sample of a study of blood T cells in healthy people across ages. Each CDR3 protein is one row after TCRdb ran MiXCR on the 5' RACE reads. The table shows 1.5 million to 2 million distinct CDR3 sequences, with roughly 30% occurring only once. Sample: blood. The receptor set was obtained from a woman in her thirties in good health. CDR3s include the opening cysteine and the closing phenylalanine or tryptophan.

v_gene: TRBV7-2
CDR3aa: CASTPVGGGYNEQFF

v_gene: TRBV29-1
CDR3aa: CSTGDYAEQFF

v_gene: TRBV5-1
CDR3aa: CASTAGRTYEQYF

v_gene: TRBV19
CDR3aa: CASSMVPESTVEQYF

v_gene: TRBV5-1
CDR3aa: CASSLSPLTGEYGYTF

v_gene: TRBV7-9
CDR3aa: CASSLVEFNEQFF

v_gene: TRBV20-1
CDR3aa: CSASLGQVSNQPQHF

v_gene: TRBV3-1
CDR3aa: CASSQDFGVTEAFF

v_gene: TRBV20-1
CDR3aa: CSARDSLTGDLYEQYF

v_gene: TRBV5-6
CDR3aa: CASSRLAGGRQFF

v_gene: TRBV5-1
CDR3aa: CASSLFLAADKQFF

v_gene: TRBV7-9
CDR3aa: CASSFLDRGWETQYF

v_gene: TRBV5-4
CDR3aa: CASSSPGLADLTGEQFF

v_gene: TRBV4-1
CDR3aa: CASSPRTTTNTGELFF

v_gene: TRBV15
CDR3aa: CATYRGNYGYTF

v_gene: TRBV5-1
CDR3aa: CASSTGLAGAPGTGELFF

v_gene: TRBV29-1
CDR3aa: CSVRLQPQHF

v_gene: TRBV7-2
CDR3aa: CASSFLRQTTGELFF

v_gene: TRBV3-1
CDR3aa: CASSQKTSGAYDEQFF

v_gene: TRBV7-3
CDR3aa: CASSPGLAGGLRNGNEQFF

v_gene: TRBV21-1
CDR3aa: CASSTDSGEQETQYF

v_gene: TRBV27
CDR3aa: CASSSMWDRAGEKLFF

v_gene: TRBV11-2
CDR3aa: CASSLLDGTGMNNEQFF

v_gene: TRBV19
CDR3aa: CASRQGEHGYTF

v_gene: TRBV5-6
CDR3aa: CAGSLSAINEQFF

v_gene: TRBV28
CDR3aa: CASREREYEQYF

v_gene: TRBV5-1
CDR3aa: CASSLDASYEQYF

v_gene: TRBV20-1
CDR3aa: CSARFLVDTQYF

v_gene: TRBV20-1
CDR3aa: CSAQETARGTQYF

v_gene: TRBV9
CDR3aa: CASSPRAWDLMANTEAFF

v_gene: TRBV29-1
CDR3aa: CSVRQGVGQPQHF

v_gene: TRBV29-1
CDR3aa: CSGKGGEHTEAFF

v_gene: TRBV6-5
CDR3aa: CASSFDRSLEQYF

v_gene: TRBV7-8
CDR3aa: CASSHGTGNIYEQYF

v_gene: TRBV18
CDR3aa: CASSPPRRGLAGGPSEEQFF

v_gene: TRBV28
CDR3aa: CASSYVRTGGTQYF

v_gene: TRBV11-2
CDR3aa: CASSFSGGARTGELFF